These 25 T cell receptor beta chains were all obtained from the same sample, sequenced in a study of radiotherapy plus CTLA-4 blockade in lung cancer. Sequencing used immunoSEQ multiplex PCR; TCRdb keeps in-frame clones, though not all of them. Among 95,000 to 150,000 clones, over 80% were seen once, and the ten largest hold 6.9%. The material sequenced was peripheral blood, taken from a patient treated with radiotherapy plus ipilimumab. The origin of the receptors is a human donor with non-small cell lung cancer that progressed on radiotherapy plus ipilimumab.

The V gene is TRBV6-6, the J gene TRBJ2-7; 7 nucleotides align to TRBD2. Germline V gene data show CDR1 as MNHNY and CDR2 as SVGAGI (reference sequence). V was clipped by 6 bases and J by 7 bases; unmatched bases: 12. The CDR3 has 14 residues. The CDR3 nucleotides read TGTGCCAGCAGCGACGGACTAGACGGCGGGGAGCAGTACTTC. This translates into CASSDGLDGGEQYF.

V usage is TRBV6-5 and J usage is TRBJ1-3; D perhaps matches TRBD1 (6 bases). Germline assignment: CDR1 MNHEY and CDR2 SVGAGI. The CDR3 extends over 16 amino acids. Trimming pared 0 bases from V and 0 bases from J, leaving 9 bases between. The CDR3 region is CASSYSQGRSGNTIYF. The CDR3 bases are TGTGCCAGCAGTTACTCGCAGGGGCGCTCTGGAAACACCATATATTTT.

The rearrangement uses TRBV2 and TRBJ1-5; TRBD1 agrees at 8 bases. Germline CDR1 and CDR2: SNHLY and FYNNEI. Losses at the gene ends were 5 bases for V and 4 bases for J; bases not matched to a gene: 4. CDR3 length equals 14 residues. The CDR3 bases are TGTGCCAGCAGTCGGGACAGGAGAAATCAGCCCCAGCATTTT. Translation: CASSRDRRNQPQHF.

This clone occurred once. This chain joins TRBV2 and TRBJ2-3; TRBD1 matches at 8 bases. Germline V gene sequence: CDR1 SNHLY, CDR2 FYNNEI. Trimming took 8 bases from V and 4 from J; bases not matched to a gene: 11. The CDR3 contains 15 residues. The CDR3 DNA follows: TGTGCCAGCGGTCGGGCAGGGGGCGGGTCAGATACGCAGTATTTT. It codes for CASGRAGGGSDTQYF. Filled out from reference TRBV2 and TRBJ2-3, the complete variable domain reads EPEVTQTPSHQVTQMGQEVILRCVPISNHLYFYWYRQILGQKVEFLVSFYNNEISEKSEIFDDQFSVERPDGSNFTLKIRSTKLEDSAMYFCASGRAGGGSDTQYFGPGTRLTVL.

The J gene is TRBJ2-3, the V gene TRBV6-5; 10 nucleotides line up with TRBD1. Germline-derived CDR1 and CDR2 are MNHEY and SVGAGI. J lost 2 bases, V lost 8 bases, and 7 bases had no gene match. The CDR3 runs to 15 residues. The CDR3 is CASERGQGSTDTQYF. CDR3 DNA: TGTGCCAGCGAAAGGGGACAGGGGTCCACAGATACGCAGTATTTT.

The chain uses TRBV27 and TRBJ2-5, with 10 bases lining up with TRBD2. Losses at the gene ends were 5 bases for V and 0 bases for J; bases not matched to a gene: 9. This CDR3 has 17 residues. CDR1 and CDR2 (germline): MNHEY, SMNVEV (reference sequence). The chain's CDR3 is CASSPLSSGGYQETQYF. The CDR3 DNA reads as TGTGCCAGCAGTCCCCTCTCTAGCGGGGGCTACCAAGAGACCCAGTACTTC.

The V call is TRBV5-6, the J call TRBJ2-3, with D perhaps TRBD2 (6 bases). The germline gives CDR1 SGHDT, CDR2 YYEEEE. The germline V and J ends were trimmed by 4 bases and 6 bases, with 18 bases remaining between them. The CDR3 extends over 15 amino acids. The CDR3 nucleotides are TGTGCCAGCAGCCGGGTTGGCAGGAGGGCCGATACGCAGTATTTT. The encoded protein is CASSRVGRRADTQYF.

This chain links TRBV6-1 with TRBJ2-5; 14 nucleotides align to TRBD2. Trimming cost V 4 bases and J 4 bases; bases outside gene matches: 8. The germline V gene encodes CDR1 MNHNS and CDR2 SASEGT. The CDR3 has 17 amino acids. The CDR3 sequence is CASSALTSGRAGETQYF. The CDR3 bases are TGTGCCAGCAGTGCTTTGACTAGCGGGAGGGCCGGAGAGACCCAGTACTTC.

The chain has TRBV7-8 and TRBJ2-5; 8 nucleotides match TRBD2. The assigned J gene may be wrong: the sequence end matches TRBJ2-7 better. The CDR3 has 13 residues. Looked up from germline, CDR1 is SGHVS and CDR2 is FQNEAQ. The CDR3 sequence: CARFSGVRYEQYF. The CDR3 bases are TGTGCCAGGTTTAGCGGGGTTCGCTACGAGCAGTACTTC.

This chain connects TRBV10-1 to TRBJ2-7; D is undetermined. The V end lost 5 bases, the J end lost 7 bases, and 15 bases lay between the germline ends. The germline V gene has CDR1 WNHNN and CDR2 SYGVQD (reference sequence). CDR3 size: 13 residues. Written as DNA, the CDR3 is TGCGCCAGCAGTCCGGCAGACCTGTGGGAGCAGTACTTC. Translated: CASSPADLWEQYF.

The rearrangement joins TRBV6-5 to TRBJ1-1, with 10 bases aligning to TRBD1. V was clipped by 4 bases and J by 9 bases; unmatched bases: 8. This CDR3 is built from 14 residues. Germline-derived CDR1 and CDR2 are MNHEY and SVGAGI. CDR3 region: CASSSPGQGWQAFF. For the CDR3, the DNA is TGTGCCAGCAGTTCCCCGGGACAGGGGTGGCAAGCTTTCTTT.

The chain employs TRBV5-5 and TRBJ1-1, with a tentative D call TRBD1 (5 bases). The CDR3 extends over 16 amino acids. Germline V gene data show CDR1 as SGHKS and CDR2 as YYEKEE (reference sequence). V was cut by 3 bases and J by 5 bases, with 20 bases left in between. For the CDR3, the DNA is TGTGCCAGCAGCTGGAACCCGGGACCCCGGGGGACTGAAGCTTTCTTT. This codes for CASSWNPGPRGTEAFF.

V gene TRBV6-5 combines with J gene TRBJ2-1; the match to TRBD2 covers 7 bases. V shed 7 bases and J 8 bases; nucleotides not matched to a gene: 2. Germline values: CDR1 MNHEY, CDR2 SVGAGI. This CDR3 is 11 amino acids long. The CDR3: CASTRGDEQFF. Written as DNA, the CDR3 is TGTGCCAGCACCCGGGGGGATGAGCAGTTCTTC.

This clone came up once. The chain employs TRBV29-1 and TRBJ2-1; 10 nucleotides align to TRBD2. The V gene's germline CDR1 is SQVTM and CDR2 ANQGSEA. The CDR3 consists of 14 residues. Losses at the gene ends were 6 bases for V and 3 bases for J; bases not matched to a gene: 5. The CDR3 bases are TGCAGCGTCGCTACTAGCGGGATCTACAATGAGCAGTTCTTC. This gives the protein CSVATSGIYNEQFF.

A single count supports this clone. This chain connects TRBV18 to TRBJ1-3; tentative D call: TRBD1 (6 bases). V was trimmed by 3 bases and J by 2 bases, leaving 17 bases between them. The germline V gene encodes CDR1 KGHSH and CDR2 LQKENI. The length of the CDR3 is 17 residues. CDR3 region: CASSPRPRGGAGNTIYF. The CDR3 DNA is TGTGCCAGCTCACCGAGGCCCCGAGGGGGGGCTGGAAACACCATATATTTT.

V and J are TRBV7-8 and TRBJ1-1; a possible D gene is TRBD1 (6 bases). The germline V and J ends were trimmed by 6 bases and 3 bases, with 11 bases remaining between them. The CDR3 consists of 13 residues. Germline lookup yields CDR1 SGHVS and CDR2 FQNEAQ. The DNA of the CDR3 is TGTGCCAGCAGTTCTAGGGGGGACACTGAAGCTTTCTTT. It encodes CASSSRGDTEAFF.

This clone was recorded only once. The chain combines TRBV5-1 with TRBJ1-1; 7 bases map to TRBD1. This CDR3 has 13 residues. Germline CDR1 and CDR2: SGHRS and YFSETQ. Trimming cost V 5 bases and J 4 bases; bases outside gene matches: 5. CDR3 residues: CASRKDRATEAFF. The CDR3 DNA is TGCGCCAGCAGAAAAGACAGGGCCACTGAAGCTTTCTTT. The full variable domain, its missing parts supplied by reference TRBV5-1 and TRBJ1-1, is KAGVTQTPRYLIKTRGQQVTLSCSPISGHRSVSWYQQTPGQGLQFLFEYFSETQRNKGNFPGRFSGRQFSNSRSEMNVSTLELGDSALYLCASRKDRATEAFFGQGTRLTVV.

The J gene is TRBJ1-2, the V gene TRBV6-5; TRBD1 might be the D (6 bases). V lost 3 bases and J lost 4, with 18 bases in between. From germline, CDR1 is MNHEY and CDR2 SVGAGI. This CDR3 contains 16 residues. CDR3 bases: TGTGCCAGCAGTTATATAGCCGGTGGGGGCGGCTATGGCTACACCTTC. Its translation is CASSYIAGGGGYGYTF.

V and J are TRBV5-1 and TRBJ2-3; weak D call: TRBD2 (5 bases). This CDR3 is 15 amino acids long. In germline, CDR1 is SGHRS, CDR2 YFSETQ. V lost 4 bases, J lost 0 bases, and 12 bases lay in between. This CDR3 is CASSPPTMSTDTQYF. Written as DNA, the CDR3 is TGCGCCAGCAGCCCGCCGACTATGAGCACAGATACGCAGTATTTT.

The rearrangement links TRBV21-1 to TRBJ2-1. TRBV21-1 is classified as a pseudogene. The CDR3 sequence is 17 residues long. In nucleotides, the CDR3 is TGTGCCAGCAGCAAATGGGGGTTTGGAGTCTCCTACAATGAGCAGTTCTTC. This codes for CASSKWGFGVSYNEQFF.

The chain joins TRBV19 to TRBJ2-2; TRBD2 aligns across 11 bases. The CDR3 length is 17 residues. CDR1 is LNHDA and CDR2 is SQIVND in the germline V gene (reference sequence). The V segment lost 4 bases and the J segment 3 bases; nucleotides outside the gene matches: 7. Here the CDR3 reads CASSNPGLAEYTGELFF. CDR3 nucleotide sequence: TGTGCCAGTAGTAACCCGGGACTAGCGGAGTACACCGGGGAGCTGTTTTTT. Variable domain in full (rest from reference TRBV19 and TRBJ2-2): DGGITQSPKYLFRKEGQNVTLSCEQNLNHDAMYWYRQDPGQGLRLIYYSQIVNDFQKGDIAEGYSVSREKKESFPLTVTSAQKNPTAFYLCASSNPGLAEYTGELFFGEGSRLTVL.

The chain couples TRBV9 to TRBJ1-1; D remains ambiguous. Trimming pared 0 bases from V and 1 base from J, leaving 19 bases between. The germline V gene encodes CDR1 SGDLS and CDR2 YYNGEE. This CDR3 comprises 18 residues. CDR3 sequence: CASSVEVGLPPGNTEAFF. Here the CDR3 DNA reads TGTGCCAGCAGCGTAGAAGTAGGTTTACCCCCCGGGAACACTGAAGCTTTCTTT.

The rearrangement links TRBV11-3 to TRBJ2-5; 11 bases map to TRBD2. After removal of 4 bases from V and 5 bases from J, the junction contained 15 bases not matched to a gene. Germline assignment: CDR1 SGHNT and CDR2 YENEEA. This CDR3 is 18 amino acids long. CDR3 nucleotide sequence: TGTGCCAGCAGCTCCCGTGGAACTAGCGGGAGATGGGGGGAGACCCAGTACTTC. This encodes CASSSRGTSGRWGETQYF.

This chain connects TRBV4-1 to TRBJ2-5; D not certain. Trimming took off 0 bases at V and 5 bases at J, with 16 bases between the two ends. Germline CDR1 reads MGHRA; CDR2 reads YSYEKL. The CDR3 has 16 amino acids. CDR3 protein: CASSQDSVGGWETQYF. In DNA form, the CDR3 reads TGCGCCAGCAGCCAAGATTCGGTGGGCGGTTGGGAGACCCAGTACTTC.

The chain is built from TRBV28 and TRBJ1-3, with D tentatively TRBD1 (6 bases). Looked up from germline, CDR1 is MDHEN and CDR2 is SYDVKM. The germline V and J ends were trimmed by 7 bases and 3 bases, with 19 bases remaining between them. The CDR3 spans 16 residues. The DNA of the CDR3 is TGTGCCAGCACAGGCCTAGTGGGGGCTGATGGAAACACCATATATTTT. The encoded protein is CASTGLVGADGNTIYF. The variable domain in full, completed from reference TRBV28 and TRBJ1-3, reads DVKVTQSSRYLVKRTGEKVFLECVQDMDHENMFWYRQDPGLGLRLIYFSYDVKMKEKGDIPEGYSVSREKKERFSLILESASTNQTSMYLCASTGLVGADGNTIYFGEGSWLTVV.